These 22 T cell receptor beta chains share one sample of origin, sequenced in a study of cytomegalovirus exposure and HLA in healthy donors. Sequencing was performed with immunoSEQ multiplex PCR; in TCRdb, only in-frame clones are kept and a portion is missing. The top ten hold about 1.4% of the sample, which has fewer than 150,000 clones, around nine tenths seen once. The specimen was PBMCs. The receptor set was obtained from a man aged 25 to 40 in good health and CMV-seronegative.

CDR3 sequence (DNA): TGCGCCAGCAGCGCCGGGACAGGGGCCCACACTGAAGCTTTCTTT. Translation: CASSAGTGAHTEAFF. The gene calls are TRBV5-1 and TRBJ1-1; TRBD1 aligns across 10 bases. V dropped 4 bases and J dropped 3; count of bases not matched to a gene: 6. Per germline, CDR1 SGHRS and CDR2 YFSETQ. The CDR3 is 15 amino acids.

The chain is built from TRBV5-1 and TRBJ1-1; D gene unclear. In germline, CDR1 is SGHRS, CDR2 YFSETQ. V was shortened by 7 bases and J by 1 base, with 14 bases between the two germline ends. This CDR3 contains 14 residues. CDR3 coding DNA: TGCGCCAGCTCGGATAGGAGAAGGAACACTGAAGCTTTCTTT. This sequence encodes CASSDRRRNTEAFF.

The rearrangement links TRBV6-5 to TRBJ1-3, with 8 bases identical to TRBD1. In germline, CDR1 is MNHEY, CDR2 SVGAGI. The CDR3 covers 14 residues. V shed 5 bases and J 4 bases; nucleotides not matched to a gene: 4. The CDR3 nucleotides read TGTGCCAGCAGTCGGACAGGGCAAGGAAACACCATATATTTT. This translates into CASSRTGQGNTIYF.

The V gene is TRBV6-6, the J gene TRBJ2-7, with D uncertain. The CDR3 is 13 amino acids. Germline assignment: CDR1 MNHNY and CDR2 SVGAGI (reference sequence). Trimming pared 6 bases from V and 3 bases from J, leaving 12 bases between. This CDR3 reads CASSRINSYEQYF. As DNA, the CDR3 is TGTGCCAGCAGCAGAATTAACAGCTACGAGCAGTACTTC.

The J gene is TRBJ2-7, the V gene TRBV6-6, with 14 nucleotides matching TRBD2. Trimming cost V 5 bases and J 4 bases; bases outside gene matches: 1. CDR1 is MNHNY and CDR2 is SVGAGI in the germline V gene (reference sequence). The CDR3 spans 14 residues. CDR3 nucleotides: TGTGCCAGCAGTAGACTAGCGGGAGGGTACGAGCAGTACTTC. It encodes CASSRLAGGYEQYF.

The genes are TRBV11-3 and TRBJ2-2; 9 nucleotides agree with TRBD1. Germline CDR1 and CDR2: SGHNT and YENEEA. This CDR3 is 15 amino acids long. V gave up 4 bases and J gave up 3 bases; unmatched junction bases: 3. The chain's CDR3 is CASSSDRGDTGELFF. CDR3 bases: TGTGCCAGCAGCTCGGACAGGGGAGACACCGGGGAGCTGTTTTTT.

This clone was seen only a few times. The V call is TRBV6-5, the J call TRBJ2-7; D remains ambiguous. The germline gives CDR1 MNHEY, CDR2 SVGAGI. The CDR3 extends over 15 amino acids. Trimming removed 3 bases at V and 2 bases at J, with 14 bases between. The DNA for the CDR3 is TGTGCCAGCAGTTATTTTGTTGGCAGTACCTACGAGCAGTACTTC. This codes for CASSYFVGSTYEQYF.

This clone has more than one count but fewer than ten. The rearrangement links TRBV7-2 to TRBJ2-7, with 11 bases matching TRBD2. Germline assignment: CDR1 SGHTA and CDR2 FQGNSA. This CDR3 spans 14 amino acids. With V trimmed by 3 bases and J by 2 bases, 0 bases remained unmatched. The CDR3 region has the DNA TGTGCCAGCAGCTTTAGCGGGAGGGCCTACGAGCAGTACTTC. Translated: CASSFSGRAYEQYF.

The chain employs TRBV11-2 and TRBJ2-7; tentatively, D is TRBD1 (6 bases). The CDR3 contains 14 residues. The V end lost 6 bases, the J end lost 4 bases, and 16 bases lay between the germline ends. The germline gives CDR1 SGHAT, CDR2 FQNNGV. The CDR3 reads CASRLTGTPYEQYF. CDR3 DNA sequence: TGTGCCAGCAGACTAACCGGGACACCATACGAGCAGTACTTC.

The genes are TRBV4-1 and TRBJ1-1, with TRBD1 as a possible D gene (6 bases). V dropped 3 bases and J dropped 10 bases, with 18 bases sitting between them. The CDR3 covers 14 residues. Germline CDR1 MGHRA, CDR2 YSYEKL. The DNA of the CDR3 is TGCGCCAGCAGCCAGGATAACGGGGGGCAGCGAGCTTTCTTT. This codes for CASSQDNGGQRAFF.

The rearrangement uses TRBV5-1 and TRBJ2-3; possible D gene TRBD1, 6 bases. The CDR3 consists of 15 residues. Germline V gene lookup returns CDR1 SGHRS and CDR2 YFSETQ. Trimming took off 3 bases at V and 5 bases at J, with 16 bases between the two ends. For the CDR3, the DNA is TGCGCCAGCAGCTGGCCACAGGGAGAGGTAGATACGCAGTATTTT. As protein: CASSWPQGEVDTQYF. Full variable domain (outside the CDR3, taken from reference TRBV5-1 and TRBJ2-3): KAGVTQTPRYLIKTRGQQVTLSCSPISGHRSVSWYQQTPGQGLQFLFEYFSETQRNKGNFPGRFSGRQFSNSRSEMNVSTLELGDSALYLCASSWPQGEVDTQYFGPGTRLTVL.

The chain recombines TRBV9 with TRBJ1-5; TRBD1 aligns across 7 bases. This CDR3 spans 16 amino acids. The germline V gene encodes CDR1 SGDLS and CDR2 YYNGEE. After removal of 4 bases from V and 4 bases from J, the junction contained 11 bases not matched to a gene. The CDR3: CASSPSPGQPNQPQHF. The CDR3 DNA follows: TGTGCCAGCAGCCCCTCCCCGGGACAGCCTAATCAGCCCCAGCATTTT. The full variable domain, its missing parts supplied by reference TRBV9 and TRBJ1-5, is DSGVTQTPKHLITATGQRVTLRCSPRSGDLSVYWYQQSLDQGLQFLIQYYNGEERAKGNILERFSAQQFPDLHSELNLSSLELGDSALYFCASSPSPGQPNQPQHFGDGTRLSIL.

The chain has TRBV30 and TRBJ1-6; TRBD1 might be the D (6 bases). CDR1 and CDR2 from the germline V gene are GTSNPN and SVGIG (reference sequence). Trimming pared 1 base from V and 3 bases from J, leaving 19 bases between. CDR3 size: 18 residues. The CDR3 sequence is CAWSGKPNRVGYNSPLHF. The CDR3 DNA follows: TGTGCCTGGAGTGGGAAGCCAAACAGGGTGGGCTATAATTCACCCCTCCACTTT.

This rearrangement joins TRBV2 to TRBJ2-2; tentatively, D is TRBD2 (5 bases). CDR1 and CDR2 from the germline V gene are SNHLY and FYNNEI. V lost 6 bases and J 5 bases, leaving 7 bases between the germline ends. The CDR3 totals 12 residues. The CDR3 reads CASRRETGELFF. CDR3 bases: TGTGCCAGCAGGAGGGAAACCGGGGAGCTGTTTTTT.

The V gene is TRBV5-4, the J gene TRBJ1-1; TRBD1 matches 7 bases. CDR3 length equals 13 residues. Trimming cost V 4 bases and J 5 bases; bases outside gene matches: 5. The germline V gene encodes CDR1 SGHNT and CDR2 YYREEE (reference sequence). CDR3 nucleotides: TGTGCCAGCAGCACCAGGGGGAGGACTGAAGCTTTCTTT. This encodes CASSTRGRTEAFF.

The chain carries TRBV11-3 and TRBJ2-7; 9 bases match TRBD1. This CDR3 has 14 amino acids. CDR1 SGHNT and CDR2 YENEEA come from the germline V gene. J lost 5 bases, V lost 4 bases, and 6 bases had no gene match. The DNA of the CDR3 is TGTGCCAGCAGCTCCCGGGACAGGGCACACGAGCAGTACTTC. Translation: CASSSRDRAHEQYF.

This chain connects TRBV2 to TRBJ2-7; 9 bases fit TRBD1. Germline CDR1 and CDR2: SNHLY and FYNNEI. The ends lost 7 bases at V and 4 bases at J; junction bases unmatched: 11. The CDR3 loop spans 15 amino acids. The CDR3 spells CASIRSPGQGYEQYF. In DNA, the CDR3 is TGTGCCAGCATTCGTTCTCCGGGACAGGGTTACGAGCAGTACTTC.

V usage is TRBV5-5 and J usage is TRBJ2-5, with 11 bases identical to TRBD2. CDR3 size: 17 residues. Germline V CDR1 and CDR2: SGHKS, YYEKEE (reference sequence). Losses at the gene ends were 4 bases for V and 4 bases for J; bases not matched to a gene: 12. As DNA, the CDR3 is TGTGCCAGCAGCCTTGGTACTAGCGGGAGTATATCAGAGACCCAGTACTTC. Protein product: CASSLGTSGSISETQYF.

The rearrangement joins TRBV27 to TRBJ1-2; 11 bases align to TRBD1. This CDR3 comprises 15 residues. J was trimmed by 5 bases and V by 5 bases; bases with no gene match: 7. CDR1 and CDR2 (germline): MNHEY, SMNVEV (reference sequence). CDR3 in amino acids: CASSGRGQGAYGYTF. CDR3 in DNA: TGTGCCAGCAGTGGCCGAGGACAGGGGGCATATGGCTACACCTTC.

V usage is TRBV5-1 and J usage is TRBJ2-2, with 8 bases aligning to TRBD2. This CDR3 is 16 amino acids long. After removal of 4 bases from V and 5 bases from J, the junction contained 10 bases not matched to a gene. Germline V gene lookup returns CDR1 SGHRS and CDR2 YFSETQ. The CDR3 DNA reads as TGCGCCAGCAGCGGACACGGGACTAGATGGACCGGGGAGCTGTTTTTT. This sequence encodes CASSGHGTRWTGELFF.

This rearrangement joins TRBV7-8 to TRBJ1-5; TRBD1 matches 9 bases. The length of the CDR3 is 16 residues. Germline V gene lookup returns CDR1 SGHVS and CDR2 FQNEAQ. Trimming took 5 bases from V and 0 from J; bases not matched to a gene: 5. CDR3 in amino acids: CASSPRTGDSNQPQHF. The CDR3 DNA is TGTGCCAGCAGCCCGCGGACAGGGGATAGCAATCAGCCCCAGCATTTT.

V and J are TRBV23-1 and TRBJ1-4, with D possibly TRBD1 on 6 matching bases. TRBV23-1 is classed as an ORF, of uncertain function. This CDR3 region has 14 residues. V dropped 6 bases and J dropped 0 bases, with 8 bases sitting between them. CDR3 sequence: CASSPGATNEKLFF. CDR3 DNA: TGCGCCAGCAGCCCAGGGGCAACTAATGAAAAACTGTTTTTT.